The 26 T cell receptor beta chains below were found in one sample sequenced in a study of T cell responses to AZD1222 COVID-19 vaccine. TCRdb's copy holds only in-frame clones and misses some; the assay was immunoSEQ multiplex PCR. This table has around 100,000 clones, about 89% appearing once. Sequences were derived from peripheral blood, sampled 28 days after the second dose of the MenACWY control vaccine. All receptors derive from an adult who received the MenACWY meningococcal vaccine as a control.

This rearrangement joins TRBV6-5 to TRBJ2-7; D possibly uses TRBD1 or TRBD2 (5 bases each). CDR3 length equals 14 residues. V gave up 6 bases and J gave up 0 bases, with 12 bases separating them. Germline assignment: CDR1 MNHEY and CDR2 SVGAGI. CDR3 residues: CASSPGRTSYEQYF. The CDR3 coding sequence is TGTGCCAGCAGCCCGGGACGGACCTCCTACGAGCAGTACTTC.

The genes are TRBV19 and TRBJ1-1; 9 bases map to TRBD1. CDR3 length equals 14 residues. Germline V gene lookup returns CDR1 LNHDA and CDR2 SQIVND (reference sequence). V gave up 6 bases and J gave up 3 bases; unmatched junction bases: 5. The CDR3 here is CASRWTGEHTEAFF. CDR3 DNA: TGTGCCAGTAGATGGACAGGGGAGCACACTGAAGCTTTCTTT.

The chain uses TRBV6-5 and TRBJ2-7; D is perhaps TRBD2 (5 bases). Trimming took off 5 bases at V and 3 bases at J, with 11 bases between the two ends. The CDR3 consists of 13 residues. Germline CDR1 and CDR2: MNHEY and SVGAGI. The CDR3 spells CASSSGRSYEQYF. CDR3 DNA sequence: TGTGCCAGCAGTAGCGGCAGAAGCTACGAGCAGTACTTC.

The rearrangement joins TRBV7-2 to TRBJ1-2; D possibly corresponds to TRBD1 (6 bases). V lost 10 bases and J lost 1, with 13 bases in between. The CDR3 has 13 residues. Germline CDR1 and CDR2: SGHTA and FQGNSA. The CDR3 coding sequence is TGTGCCACCCGGGGGGCCAGTAACTATGGCTACACCTTC. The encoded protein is CATRGASNYGYTF.

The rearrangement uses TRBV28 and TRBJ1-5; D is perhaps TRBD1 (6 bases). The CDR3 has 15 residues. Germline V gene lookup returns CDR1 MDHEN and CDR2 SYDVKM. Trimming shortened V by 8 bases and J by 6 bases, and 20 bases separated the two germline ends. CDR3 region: CASGPRQGRGQPQHF. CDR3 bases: TGTGCCAGCGGGCCCCGGCAGGGGAGAGGTCAGCCCCAGCATTTT. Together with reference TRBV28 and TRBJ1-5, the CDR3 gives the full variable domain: DVKVTQSSRYLVKRTGEKVFLECVQDMDHENMFWYRQDPGLGLRLIYFSYDVKMKEKGDIPEGYSVSREKKERFSLILESASTNQTSMYLCASGPRQGRGQPQHFGDGTRLSIL.

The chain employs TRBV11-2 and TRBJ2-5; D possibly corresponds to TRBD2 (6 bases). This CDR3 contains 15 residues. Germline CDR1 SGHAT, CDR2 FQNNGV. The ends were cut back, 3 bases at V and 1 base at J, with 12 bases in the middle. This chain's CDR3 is CASSFPGLFQETQYF. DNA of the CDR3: TGTGCCAGCAGCTTCCCCGGACTATTCCAAGAGACCCAGTACTTC. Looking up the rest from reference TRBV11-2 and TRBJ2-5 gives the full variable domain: EAGVAQSPRYKIIEKRQSVAFWCNPISGHATLYWYQQILGQGPKLLIQFQNNGVVDDSQLPKDRFSAERLKGVDSTLKIQPAKLEDSAVYLCASSFPGLFQETQYFGPGTRLLVL.

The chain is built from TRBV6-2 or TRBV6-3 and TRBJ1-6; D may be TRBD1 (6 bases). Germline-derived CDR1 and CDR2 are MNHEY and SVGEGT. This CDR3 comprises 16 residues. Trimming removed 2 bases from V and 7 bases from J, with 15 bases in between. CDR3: CASSYPGAKSNSPLHF. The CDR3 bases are TGTGCCAGCAGTTACCCGGGGGCGAAATCGAATTCACCCCTCCACTTT.

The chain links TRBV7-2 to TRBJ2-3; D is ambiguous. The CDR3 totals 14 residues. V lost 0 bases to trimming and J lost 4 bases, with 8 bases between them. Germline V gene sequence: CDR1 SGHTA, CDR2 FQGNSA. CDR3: CASSLAEPADTQYF. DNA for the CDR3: TGTGCCAGCAGCTTAGCGGAGCCGGCAGATACGCAGTATTTT.

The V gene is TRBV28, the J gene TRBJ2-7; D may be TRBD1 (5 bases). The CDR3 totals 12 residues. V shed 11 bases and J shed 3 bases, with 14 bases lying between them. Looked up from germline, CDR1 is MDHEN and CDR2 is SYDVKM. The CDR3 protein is CAGSQVGYEQYF. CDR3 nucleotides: TGTGCCGGCTCACAGGTTGGCTACGAGCAGTACTTC.

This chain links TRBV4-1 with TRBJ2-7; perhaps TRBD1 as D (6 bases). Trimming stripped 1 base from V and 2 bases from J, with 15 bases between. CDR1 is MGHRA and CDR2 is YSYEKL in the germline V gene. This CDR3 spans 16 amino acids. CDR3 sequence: CASSQVAQGTTYEQYF. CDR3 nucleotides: TGCGCCAGCAGCCAAGTGGCGCAGGGGACCACCTACGAGCAGTACTTC.

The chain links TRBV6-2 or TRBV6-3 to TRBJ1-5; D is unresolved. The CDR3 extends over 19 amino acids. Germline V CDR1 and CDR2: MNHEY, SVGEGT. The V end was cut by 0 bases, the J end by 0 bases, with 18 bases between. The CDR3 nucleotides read TGTGCCAGCAGTTACTCGAGGGTGAGCCCTTTCTATAGCAATCAGCCCCAGCATTTT. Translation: CASSYSRVSPFYSNQPQHF.

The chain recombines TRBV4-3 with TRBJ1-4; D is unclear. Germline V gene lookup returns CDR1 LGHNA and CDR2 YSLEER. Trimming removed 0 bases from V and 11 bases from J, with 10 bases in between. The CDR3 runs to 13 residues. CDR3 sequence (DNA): TGCGCCAGCAGCCAAGATCGGGTAGGGAAACTGTTTTTT. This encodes CASSQDRVGKLFF.

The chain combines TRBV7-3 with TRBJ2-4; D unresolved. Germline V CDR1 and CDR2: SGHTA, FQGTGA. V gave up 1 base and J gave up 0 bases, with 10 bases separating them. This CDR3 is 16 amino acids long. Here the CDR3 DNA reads TGTGCCAGCAGCTTAATTGCGGTTTTAGCCAAAAACATTCAGTACTTC. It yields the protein CASSLIAVLAKNIQYF.

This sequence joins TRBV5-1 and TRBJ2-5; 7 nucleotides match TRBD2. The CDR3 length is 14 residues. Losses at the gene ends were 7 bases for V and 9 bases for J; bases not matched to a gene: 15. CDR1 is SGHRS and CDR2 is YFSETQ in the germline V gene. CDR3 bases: TGCGCCAGCGAATCGACTGGGGAGGGTTTGGCCCAGTACTTC. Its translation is CASESTGEGLAQYF.

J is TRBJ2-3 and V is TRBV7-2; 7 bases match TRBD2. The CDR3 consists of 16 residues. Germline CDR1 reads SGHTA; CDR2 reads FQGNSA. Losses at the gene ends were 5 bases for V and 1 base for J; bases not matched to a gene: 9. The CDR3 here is CASSAQPGGGTDTQYF. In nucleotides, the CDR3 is TGTGCCAGCAGCGCCCAGCCGGGGGGAGGCACAGATACGCAGTATTTT.

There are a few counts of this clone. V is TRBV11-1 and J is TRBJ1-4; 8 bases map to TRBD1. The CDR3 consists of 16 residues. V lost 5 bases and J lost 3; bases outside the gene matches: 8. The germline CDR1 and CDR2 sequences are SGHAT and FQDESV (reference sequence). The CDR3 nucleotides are TGTGCCAGCAGCCAAGGACAGGGCTTCTCTAATGAAAAACTGTTTTTT. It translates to CASSQGQGFSNEKLFF. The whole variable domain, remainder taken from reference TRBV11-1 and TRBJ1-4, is EAEVAQSPRYKITEKSQAVAFWCDPISGHATLYWYRQILGQGPELLVQFQDESVVDDSQLPKDRFSAERLKGVDSTLKIQPAELGDSAMYLCASSQGQGFSNEKLFFGSGTQLSVL.

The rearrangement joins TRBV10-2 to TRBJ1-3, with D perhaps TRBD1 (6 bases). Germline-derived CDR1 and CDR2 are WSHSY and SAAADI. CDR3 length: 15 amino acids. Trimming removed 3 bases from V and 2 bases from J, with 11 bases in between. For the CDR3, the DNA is TGCGCCAGCAGTGACCTACAGGGCGCTGGAAACACCATATATTTT. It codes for CASSDLQGAGNTIYF.

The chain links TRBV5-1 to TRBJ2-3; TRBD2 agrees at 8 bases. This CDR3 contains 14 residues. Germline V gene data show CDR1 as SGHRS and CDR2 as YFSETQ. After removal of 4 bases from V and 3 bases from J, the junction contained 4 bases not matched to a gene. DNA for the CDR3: TGCGCCAGCAGCGCGGGACTAGAGACAGATACGCAGTATTTT. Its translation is CASSAGLETDTQYF.

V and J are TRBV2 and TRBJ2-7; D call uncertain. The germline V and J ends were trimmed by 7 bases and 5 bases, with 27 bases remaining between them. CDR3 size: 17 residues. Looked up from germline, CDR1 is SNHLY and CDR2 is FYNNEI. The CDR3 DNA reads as TGTGCCAGCAAGTCGCTATTCGGAATGGACCTAGTAAACGAGCAGTACTTC. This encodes CASKSLFGMDLVNEQYF.

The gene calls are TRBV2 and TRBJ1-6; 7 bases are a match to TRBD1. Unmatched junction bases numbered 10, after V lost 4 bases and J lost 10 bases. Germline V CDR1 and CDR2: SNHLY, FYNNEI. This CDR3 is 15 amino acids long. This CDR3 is CASSARQGGSSPLHF. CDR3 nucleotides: TGTGCCAGCAGTGCCAGACAGGGTGGATCCTCACCCCTCCACTTT.

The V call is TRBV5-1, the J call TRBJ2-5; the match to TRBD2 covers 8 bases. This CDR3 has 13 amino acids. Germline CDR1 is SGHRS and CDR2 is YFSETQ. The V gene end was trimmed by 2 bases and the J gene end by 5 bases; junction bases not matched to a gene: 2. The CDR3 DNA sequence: TGCGCCAGCAGCTTAGCGGGGGCGGAGACCCAGTACTTC. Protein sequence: CASSLAGAETQYF. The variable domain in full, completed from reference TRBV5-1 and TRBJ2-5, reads KAGVTQTPRYLIKTRGQQVTLSCSPISGHRSVSWYQQTPGQGLQFLFEYFSETQRNKGNFPGRFSGRQFSNSRSEMNVSTLELGDSALYLCASSLAGAETQYFGPGTRLLVL.

CDR3 bases: TGTGCCAGCAGCGTCCAGGGAGTAGATGAGCAGTTCTTC. Residues: CASSVQGVDEQFF. This chain joins TRBV11-3 and TRBJ2-1; D possibly matches TRBD1 or TRBD2 (5 bases each). The length of the CDR3 is 13 residues. The germline CDR1 and CDR2 sequences are SGHNT and YENEEA. The V end lost 5 bases, the J end lost 8 bases, and 13 bases lay between the germline ends.

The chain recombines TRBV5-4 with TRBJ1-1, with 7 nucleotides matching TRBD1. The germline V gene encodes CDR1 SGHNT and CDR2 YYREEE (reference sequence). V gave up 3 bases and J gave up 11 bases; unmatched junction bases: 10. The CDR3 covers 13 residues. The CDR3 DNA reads TGTGCCAGCAGCTCACGGGACAGTTTTTTGGCTTTCTTT. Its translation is CASSSRDSFLAFF.

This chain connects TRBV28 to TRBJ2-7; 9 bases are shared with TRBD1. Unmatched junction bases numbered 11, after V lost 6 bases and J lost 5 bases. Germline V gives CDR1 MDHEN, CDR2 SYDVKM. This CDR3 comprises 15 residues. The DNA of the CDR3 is TGTGCCAGCAGCCTAGGGGGGACAGGGCGGCACGAGCAGTACTTC. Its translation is CASSLGGTGRHEQYF.

The CDR3 is CASSPSLASRETQYF. CDR3 nucleotide sequence: TGTGCCAGCTCACCCAGCCTAGCGTCACGAGAGACCCAGTACTTC. This chain uses TRBV18 with TRBJ2-5; perhaps TRBD2 as D (6 bases). Trimming removed 3 bases from V and 4 bases from J, with 15 bases in between. The germline V gene encodes CDR1 KGHSH and CDR2 LQKENI. There are 15 residues in the CDR3.

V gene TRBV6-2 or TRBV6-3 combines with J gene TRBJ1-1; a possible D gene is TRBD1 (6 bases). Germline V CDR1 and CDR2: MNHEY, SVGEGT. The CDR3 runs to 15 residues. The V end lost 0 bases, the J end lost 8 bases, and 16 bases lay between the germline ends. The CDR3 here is CASSYSRQGKGEAFF. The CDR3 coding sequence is TGTGCCAGCAGTTACTCGAGGCAGGGGAAGGGAGAAGCTTTCTTT.